This paragraph covers one TCR beta chain sequence. Its antigen is as yet unknown. The data are from a study of T cell responses to AZD1222 COVID-19 vaccine. Regarding the study as a whole: Clonal diversity may have been underestimated in mostly white British donors. At baseline, seropositivity was found in only a handful of AZD1222 recipients. Spike-specific TCR breadth and depth were elevated following two AZD1222 doses.

V was clipped by 3 bases and J by 2 bases, with 7 bases between them. CDR1 and CDR2 from the germline V gene are PRHDT and FYEKMQ (reference sequence). The length of the CDR3 is 14 residues. Clones were read by immunoSEQ multiplex PCR, and TCRdb kept only the in-frame ones, dropping some. Of about 110,000 clones listed, roughly 87% are singletons. The chain couples TRBV13 to TRBJ1-4, with D unclear. This sequence was found in an adult in good health. Sequenced material: peripheral blood, taken on day 0 of MenACWY control vaccination. The CDR3 reads CASSFSGTNEKLFF. The CDR3 DNA reads as TGTGCCAGCAGCTTTTCCGGGACTAATGAAAAACTGTTTTTT.